This T cell receptor beta chain is drawn from a study of blood T cell repertoires in COVID-19. As for the study in general: Both acute and convalescent COVID-19 samples were obtained from the United States, Italy and Spain. T cells, B-cell-depleted T cells, or PBMCs provided the cDNA or gDNA that served as material.

Assay: immunoSEQ multiplex PCR; the TCRdb copy retains only in-frame clones and omits some. Of 120,000 or so clones listed, more than 75% are singletons. Trimming took 2 bases from V and 3 from J, leaving 17 bases between them. From germline, CDR1 is GTSNPN and CDR2 SVGIG (reference sequence). CDR3 length: 15 amino acids. Sequences were obtained from peripheral blood. The V call is TRBV30, the J call TRBJ2-7, with D possibly matching TRBD1 (8 bases). The source of this sequence is a woman between 50 and 59 years old with acute or convalescent COVID-19. The CDR3 DNA follows: TGTGCCTGGAGTCCCCTCACAGGGGGGGACTACGAGCAGTACTTC. Residues: CAWSPLTGGDYEQYF. Together with reference TRBV30 and TRBJ2-7, the CDR3 gives the full variable domain: SQTIHQWPATLVQPVGSPLSLECTVEGTSNPNLYWYRQAAGRGLQLLFYSVGIGQISSEVPQNLSASRPQDRQFILSSKKLLLSDSGFYLCAWSPLTGGDYEQYFGPGTRLTVT.